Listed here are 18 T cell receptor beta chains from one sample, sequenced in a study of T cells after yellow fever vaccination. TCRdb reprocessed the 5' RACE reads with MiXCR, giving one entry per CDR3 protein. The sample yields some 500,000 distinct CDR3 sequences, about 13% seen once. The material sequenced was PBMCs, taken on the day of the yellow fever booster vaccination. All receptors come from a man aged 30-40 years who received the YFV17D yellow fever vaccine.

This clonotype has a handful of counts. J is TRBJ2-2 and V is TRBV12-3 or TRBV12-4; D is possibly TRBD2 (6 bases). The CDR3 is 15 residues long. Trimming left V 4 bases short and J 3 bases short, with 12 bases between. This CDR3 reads CASSSAGLHTGELFF. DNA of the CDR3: TGTGCCAGCAGTTCCGCGGGGTTGCACACCGGGGAGCTGTTTTTT.

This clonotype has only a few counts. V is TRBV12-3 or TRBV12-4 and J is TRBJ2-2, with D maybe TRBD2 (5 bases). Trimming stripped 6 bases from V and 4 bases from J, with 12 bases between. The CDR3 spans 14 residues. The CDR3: CASRGVAATGELFF. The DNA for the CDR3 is TGTGCCAGCAGGGGAGTGGCAGCCACCGGGGAGCTGTTTTTT.

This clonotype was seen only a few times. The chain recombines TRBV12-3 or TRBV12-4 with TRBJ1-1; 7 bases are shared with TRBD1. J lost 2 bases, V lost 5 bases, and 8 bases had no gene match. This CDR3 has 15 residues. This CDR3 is CASSRTGMVNTEAFF. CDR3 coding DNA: TGTGCCAGCAGTAGGACAGGAATGGTAAACACTGAAGCTTTCTTT.

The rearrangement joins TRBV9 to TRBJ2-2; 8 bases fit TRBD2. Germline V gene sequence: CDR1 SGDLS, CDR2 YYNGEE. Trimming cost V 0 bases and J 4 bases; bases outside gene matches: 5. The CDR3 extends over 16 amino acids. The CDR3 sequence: CASSVDHAGGTGELFF. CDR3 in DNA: TGTGCCAGCAGCGTAGACCATGCGGGAGGCACCGGGGAGCTGTTTTTT. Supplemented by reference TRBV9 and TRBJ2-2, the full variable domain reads DSGVTQTPKHLITATGQRVTLRCSPRSGDLSVYWYQQSLDQGLQFLIQYYNGEERAKGNILERFSAQQFPDLHSELNLSSLELGDSALYFCASSVDHAGGTGELFFGEGSRLTVL.

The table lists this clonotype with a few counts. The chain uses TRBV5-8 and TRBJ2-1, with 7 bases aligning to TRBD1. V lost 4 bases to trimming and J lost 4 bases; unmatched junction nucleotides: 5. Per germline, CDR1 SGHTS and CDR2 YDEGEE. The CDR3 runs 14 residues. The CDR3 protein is CASSPQGQYNEQFF. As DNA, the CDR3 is TGTGCCAGCAGCCCACAGGGGCAGTACAATGAGCAGTTCTTC.

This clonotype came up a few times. This chain's CDR3 is CASSLVRGRDTEAFF. The CDR3 DNA follows: TGTGCCAGCAGCTTAGTTAGGGGCCGGGACACTGAAGCTTTCTTT. The rearrangement uses TRBV7-9 and TRBJ1-1; TRBD1 is a possible D gene (5 bases). Germline-derived CDR1 and CDR2 are SEHNR and FQNEAQ (reference sequence). Trimming removed 1 base at V and 3 bases at J, with 12 bases between. The length of the CDR3 is 15 residues.

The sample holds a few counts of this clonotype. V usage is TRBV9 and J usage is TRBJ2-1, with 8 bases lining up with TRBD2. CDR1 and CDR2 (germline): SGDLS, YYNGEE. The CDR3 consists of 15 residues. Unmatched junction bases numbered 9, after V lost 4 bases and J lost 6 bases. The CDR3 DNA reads TGTGCCAGCAGCCCCAGGACTAGCTTGGCCAATGAGCAGTTCTTC. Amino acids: CASSPRTSLANEQFF.

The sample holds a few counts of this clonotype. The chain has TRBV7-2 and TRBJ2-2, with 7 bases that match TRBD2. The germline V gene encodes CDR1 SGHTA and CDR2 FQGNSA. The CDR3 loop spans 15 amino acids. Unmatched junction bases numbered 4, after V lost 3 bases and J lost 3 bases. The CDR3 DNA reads TGTGCCAGCAGCTTTTCTAGCGGATACACCGGGGAGCTGTTTTTT. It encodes CASSFSSGYTGELFF.

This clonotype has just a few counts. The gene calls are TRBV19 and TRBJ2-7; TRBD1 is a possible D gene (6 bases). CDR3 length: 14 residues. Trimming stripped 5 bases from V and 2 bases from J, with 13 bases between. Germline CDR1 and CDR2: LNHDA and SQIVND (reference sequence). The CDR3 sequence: CASSEGTGTYEQYF. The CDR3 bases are TGTGCCAGTAGTGAGGGAACAGGGACCTACGAGCAGTACTTC.

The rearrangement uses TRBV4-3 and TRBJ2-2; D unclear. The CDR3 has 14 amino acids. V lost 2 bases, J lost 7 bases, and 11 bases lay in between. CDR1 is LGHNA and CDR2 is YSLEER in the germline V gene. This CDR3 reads CASSQQSEVGELFF. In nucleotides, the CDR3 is TGCGCCAGCAGCCAACAGTCTGAAGTCGGGGAGCTGTTTTTT.

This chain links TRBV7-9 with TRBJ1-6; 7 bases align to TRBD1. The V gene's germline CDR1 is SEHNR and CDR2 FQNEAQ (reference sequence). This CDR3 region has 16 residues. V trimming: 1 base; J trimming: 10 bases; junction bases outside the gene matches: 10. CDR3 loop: CASSLGETGMRSPLHF. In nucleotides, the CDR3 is TGTGCCAGCAGCTTAGGCGAGACAGGGATGAGGTCACCCCTCCACTTT.

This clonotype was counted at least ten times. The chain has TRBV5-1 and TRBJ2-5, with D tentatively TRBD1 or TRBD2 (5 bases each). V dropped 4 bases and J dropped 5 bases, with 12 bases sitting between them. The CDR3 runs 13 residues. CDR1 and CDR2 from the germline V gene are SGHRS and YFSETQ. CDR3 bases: TGCGCCAGCAGCGGGACGGTCGACGAGACCCAGTACTTC. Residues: CASSGTVDETQYF. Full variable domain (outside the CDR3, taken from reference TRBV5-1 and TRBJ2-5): KAGVTQTPRYLIKTRGQQVTLSCSPISGHRSVSWYQQTPGQGLQFLFEYFSETQRNKGNFPGRFSGRQFSNSRSEMNVSTLELGDSALYLCASSGTVDETQYFGPGTRLLVL.

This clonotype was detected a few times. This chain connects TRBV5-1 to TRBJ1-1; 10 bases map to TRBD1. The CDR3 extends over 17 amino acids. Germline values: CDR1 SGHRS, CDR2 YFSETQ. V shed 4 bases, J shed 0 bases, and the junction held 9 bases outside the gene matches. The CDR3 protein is CASSLRDRGWMNTEAFF. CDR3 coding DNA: TGCGCCAGCAGCCTCCGGGACAGGGGTTGGATGAACACTGAAGCTTTCTTT.

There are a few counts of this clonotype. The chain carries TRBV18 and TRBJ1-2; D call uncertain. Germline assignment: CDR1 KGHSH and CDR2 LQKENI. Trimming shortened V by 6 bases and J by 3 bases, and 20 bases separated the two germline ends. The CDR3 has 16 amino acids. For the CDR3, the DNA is TGTGCCAGCTCCCTAATTGGGGAGTACGGCGACTATGGCTACACCTTC. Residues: CASSLIGEYGDYGYTF.

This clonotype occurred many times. The CDR3 region has the DNA TGTGCCAGCAGCTTAGGGGCCGAGGAGACCCAGTACTTC. Encoded protein: CASSLGAEETQYF. J is TRBJ2-5 and V is TRBV7-2; D remains ambiguous. From germline, CDR1 is SGHTA and CDR2 FQGNSA. The CDR3 is 13 amino acids. V was clipped by 1 base and J by 5 bases, with 8 bases between them.

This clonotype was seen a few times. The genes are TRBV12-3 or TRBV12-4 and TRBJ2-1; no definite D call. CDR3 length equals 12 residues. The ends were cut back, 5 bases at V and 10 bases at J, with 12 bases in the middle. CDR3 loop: CASSHYETEQFF. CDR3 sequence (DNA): TGTGCCAGCAGTCACTATGAGACAGAGCAGTTCTTC.

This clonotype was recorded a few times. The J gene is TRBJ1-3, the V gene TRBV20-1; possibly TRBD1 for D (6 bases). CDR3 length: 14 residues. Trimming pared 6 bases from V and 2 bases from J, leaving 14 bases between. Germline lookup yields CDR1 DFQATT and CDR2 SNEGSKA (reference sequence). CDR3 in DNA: TGCAGTGCATCGAACAGGGTAGCTGGAAACACCATATATTTT. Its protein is CSASNRVAGNTIYF.

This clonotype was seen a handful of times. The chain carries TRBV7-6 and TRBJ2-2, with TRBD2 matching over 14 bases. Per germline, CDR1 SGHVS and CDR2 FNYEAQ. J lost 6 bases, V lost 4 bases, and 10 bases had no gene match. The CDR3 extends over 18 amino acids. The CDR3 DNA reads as TGTGCCAGCAGCTCCTCGGGACTAGCGGGGGTGGACCCCGGGGAGCTGTTTTTT. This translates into CASSSSGLAGVDPGELFF.